The clone carrying this T cell receptor beta chain was recorded many times. These data originate in a study of spatial heterogeneity in lung cancer. Study information: Unique TCR and UMI combinations averaged more than ten appearances each in raw reads.

MiXCR was run by TCRdb on the 5' RACE reads, yielding one entry per CDR3 protein. This sample has 15,000 to 20,000 distinct CDR3 sequences; 9.2% occur once, and the top ten carry roughly 20%. Time point reported: blood at routine non-recurrence follow-up after resection. Tumor, nontumor lung or frozen PBMC supplied whole RNA that was sequenced unsorted. The V gene's germline CDR1 is SGHTA and CDR2 FQGNSA. V gave up 5 bases and J gave up 4 bases; unmatched junction bases: 7. The CDR3 consists of 15 residues. The input for sequencing was PBMCs, taken at follow-up. This receptor was taken from a male donor with early-stage non-small cell lung cancer. The genes are TRBV7-2 and TRBJ1-5; 8 bases line up with TRBD1. The CDR3 region is CASSPMGQANQPQHF. The CDR3 DNA sequence: TGTGCCAGCAGCCCCATGGGACAGGCGAATCAGCCCCAGCATTTT. The whole variable domain, filled in from reference TRBV7-2 and TRBJ1-5, reads GAGVSQSPSNKVTEKGKDVELRCDPISGHTALYWYRQSLGQGLEFLIYFQGNSAPDKSGLPSDRFSAERTGGSVSTLTIQRTQQEDSAVYLCASSPMGQANQPQHFGDGTRLSIL.